Here is one T cell receptor (beta chain) with its context. Its antigen is currently unknown. The data stem from a study of T cells expressing NK-cell markers. Across the whole study: Beta-chain profiling covered CD3+CD56+NKG2C+, CD3+CD56+NKG2C- and CD3+CD56-NKG2C+ sorted subsets.

After re-calling the 5' RACE reads, TCRdb lists one entry per CDR3 protein, DNA absent. The listing contains 500,000 to 700,000 distinct CDR3 sequences. The CDR3 has 14 residues. Germline V gene data show CDR1 as DFQATT and CDR2 as SNEGSKA (reference sequence). The study, taken as a whole, reports: These same clonotypes (in four donors) also led the CD3+CD56-NKG2C+ fraction.

The V and J genes are TRBV20-1 and TRBJ2-7; TCRdb gives TRBD2 as the D gene, but with no DNA this cannot be confirmed. The receptor comes from a man aged 18 to 35 in good health. Sequenced material: blood T cells: a sorted CD56 or NKG2C T cell subset, CD4+ or CD8+ T cells, or bulk PBMC T cells (not recorded which). The CDR3 region is CSAAGLAGTYEQYF.